Following are 19 T cell receptor beta chains from one sample sequenced in a study of blood T cell repertoires in COVID-19. TCRdb's table, derived via immunoSEQ multiplex PCR, lists solely in-frame clones and lacks some. The data contain 130,000 to 150,000 clones, 88% of them seen just once; the ten biggest clones take up 1.8%. Specimen: peripheral blood. These receptors originate from a man between 65 and 79 years old with acute or convalescent COVID-19.

V usage is TRBV24-1 and J usage is TRBJ2-5, with a possible D match to TRBD1 (6 bases). V lost 4 bases and J lost 1, with 15 bases in between. This CDR3 spans 16 amino acids. Germline V gene data show CDR1 as KGHDR and CDR2 as SFDVKD. CDR3 sequence reads: CATSDPGRDTQETQYF. For the CDR3, the DNA is TGTGCCACCAGTGACCCGGGAAGGGACACCCAAGAGACCCAGTACTTC.

This chain links TRBV18 with TRBJ1-3; no clear D. The CDR3 is 13 residues long. The germline CDR1 and CDR2 sequences are KGHSH and LQKENI. Trimming took 5 bases from V and 0 from J, leaving 5 bases between them. CDR3 residues: CASSVSSGNTIYF. Here the CDR3 DNA reads TGTGCCAGCTCAGTCTCCTCTGGAAACACCATATATTTT.

This chain links TRBV6-5 with TRBJ1-2, with TRBD1 matching 8 bases. The CDR3 runs to 13 residues. Germline CDR1 is MNHEY and CDR2 is SVGAGI. The V gene end was trimmed by 5 bases and the J gene end by 6 bases; junction bases not matched to a gene: 5. Here the CDR3 reads CASSTTGAHGYTF. The CDR3 nucleotides read TGTGCCAGCAGTACGACAGGGGCCCATGGCTACACCTTC.

The J gene is TRBJ1-4, the V gene TRBV19, with 12 bases identical to TRBD1. J gave up 7 bases and V 5 bases, and 20 bases lay outside the gene matches. The CDR3 consists of 20 residues. The germline CDR1 and CDR2 sequences are LNHDA and SQIVND (reference sequence). The CDR3 region is CASSAVGGWDRGRWAEKLFF. DNA for the CDR3: TGTGCCAGTAGTGCCGTCGGGGGATGGGACAGGGGGCGATGGGCTGAAAAACTGTTTTTT.

The rearrangement joins TRBV7-6 to TRBJ1-1; the D gene is possibly TRBD1 (6 bases). Germline assignment: CDR1 SGHVS and CDR2 FNYEAQ. This CDR3 has 15 residues. V was cut by 1 base and J by 1 base, with 10 bases left in between. The CDR3 spells CASSLGTDENTEAFF. The DNA for the CDR3 is TGTGCCAGCAGCTTAGGGACAGATGAGAACACTGAAGCTTTCTTT. Full variable domain (remainder filled in from reference TRBV7-6 and TRBJ1-1): GAGVSQSPRYKVTKRGQDVALRCDPISGHVSLYWYRQALGQGPEFLTYFNYEAQQDKSGLPNDRFSAERPEGSISTLTIQRTEQRDSAMYRCASSLGTDENTEAFFGQGTRLTVV.

The chain combines TRBV5-1 with TRBJ1-1; the match to TRBD1 covers 9 bases. The V and J ends lost 4 bases and 7 bases, in that order; junction bases with no gene match: 5. The CDR3 length is 13 residues. Germline V CDR1 and CDR2: SGHRS, YFSETQ. In DNA form, the CDR3 reads TGCGCCAGCAGCCCTGGACAGGGGAGTGAAGCTTTCTTT. Protein: CASSPGQGSEAFF.

The chain joins TRBV24-1 to TRBJ2-7, with TRBD1 matching 11 bases. The CDR3 runs 14 residues. Trimming cost V 10 bases and J 6 bases; bases outside gene matches: 10. Per the germline V gene, CDR1 is KGHDR and CDR2 is SFDVKD. CDR3 nucleotide sequence: TGTGCCACAGTGACGGACAGGGGGCTATTCGAGCAGTACTTC. Translated, it gives CATVTDRGLFEQYF.

The chain is built from TRBV19 and TRBJ2-3; possibly TRBD2 for D (5 bases). This CDR3 region has 15 residues. Per germline, CDR1 LNHDA and CDR2 SQIVND (reference sequence). V was clipped by 5 bases and J by 0 bases, with 12 bases between them. The CDR3 DNA reads as TGTGCCAGTAGTGTAATCGGAGGTAGCACAGATACGCAGTATTTT. As protein: CASSVIGGSTDTQYF. The whole variable domain, remainder taken from reference TRBV19 and TRBJ2-3, is DGGITQSPKYLFRKEGQNVTLSCEQNLNHDAMYWYRQDPGQGLRLIYYSQIVNDFQKGDIAEGYSVSREKKESFPLTVTSAQKNPTAFYLCASSVIGGSTDTQYFGPGTRLTVL.

In nucleotides, the CDR3 is TGTGCCAGCAGTCCTAATGGGTGGACTAGCGGGAGGGCCCACAATGAGCAGTTCTTC. Translating it yields CASSPNGWTSGRAHNEQFF. This rearrangement joins TRBV28 to TRBJ2-1; TRBD2 aligns across 15 bases. V dropped 5 bases and J dropped 5; count of bases not matched to a gene: 13. The CDR3 runs 19 residues. Per the germline V gene, CDR1 is MDHEN and CDR2 is SYDVKM.

In its sample, this clone was seen once. This chain connects TRBV28 to TRBJ1-4; D may be TRBD1 (6 bases). CDR1 MDHEN and CDR2 SYDVKM come from the germline V gene. V was cut by 5 bases and J by 0 bases, with 10 bases left in between. The CDR3 totals 15 residues. CDR3 residues: CASSLQGSTNEKLFF. The CDR3 DNA follows: TGTGCCAGCAGTCTACAGGGTTCAACTAATGAAAAACTGTTTTTT.

The rearrangement uses TRBV12-3 or TRBV12-4 and TRBJ1-3; no clear D. Trimming removed 4 bases from V and 0 bases from J, with 4 bases in between. The CDR3 is made up of 13 amino acids. The DNA of the CDR3 is TGTGCCAGCAGTTCAATCTCTGGAAACACCATATATTTT. The encoded protein is CASSSISGNTIYF.

This chain joins TRBV12-3 or TRBV12-4 and TRBJ2-7, with D unresolved. The V end lost 3 bases, the J end lost 2 bases, and 8 bases lay between the germline ends. This CDR3 has 13 residues. The CDR3 is CASSFKQPYEQYF. CDR3 coding DNA: TGTGCCAGCAGTTTTAAACAGCCCTACGAGCAGTACTTC.

This clone was observed a few times. The rearrangement links TRBV27 to TRBJ1-1; D remains ambiguous. The CDR3 totals 14 residues. Trimming took off 8 bases at V and 0 bases at J, with 13 bases between the two ends. From germline, CDR1 is MNHEY and CDR2 SMNVEV (reference sequence). As DNA, the CDR3 is TGTGCCAGCGGGCTCGTACACGTGAACACTGAAGCTTTCTTT. This gives the protein CASGLVHVNTEAFF.

This sequence joins TRBV11-2 and TRBJ2-2; maybe TRBD1 (6 bases). CDR3 length: 14 residues. Germline CDR1 SGHAT, CDR2 FQNNGV. V was clipped by 0 bases and J by 4 bases, with 6 bases between them. The CDR3: CASSLDRGTGELFF. As DNA, the CDR3 is TGTGCCAGCAGCTTAGACAGGGGCACCGGGGAGCTGTTTTTT. Together with reference TRBV11-2 and TRBJ2-2, the CDR3 gives the full variable domain: EAGVAQSPRYKIIEKRQSVAFWCNPISGHATLYWYQQILGQGPKLLIQFQNNGVVDDSQLPKDRFSAERLKGVDSTLKIQPAKLEDSAVYLCASSLDRGTGELFFGEGSRLTVL.

The V gene is TRBV6-5, the J gene TRBJ2-5, with 15 positions matching TRBD2. The CDR3 runs 14 residues. The germline V gene has CDR1 MNHEY and CDR2 SVGAGI. The V and J ends lost 6 bases and 7 bases, in that order; junction bases with no gene match: 3. CDR3 bases: TGTGCCAGCAGCCGGACTAGCGGGGGGGCGACCCAGTACTTC. Amino acids: CASSRTSGGATQYF.

In DNA, the CDR3 is TGTGCCAGCAGCTTGGCAGGGAAAAACACCGGGGAGCTGTTTTTT. Its translation: CASSLAGKNTGELFF. The J gene is TRBJ2-2, the V gene TRBV5-4; maybe TRBD1 (5 bases). V was shortened by 0 bases and J by 2 bases, with 8 bases between the two germline ends. The germline CDR1 and CDR2 sequences are SGHNT and YYREEE (reference sequence). The CDR3 loop spans 15 amino acids.

The chain links TRBV28 to TRBJ1-2; the D gene is possibly TRBD1 (6 bases). V lost 6 bases to trimming and J lost 4 bases, with 15 bases between them. This CDR3 contains 14 residues. Germline values: CDR1 MDHEN, CDR2 SYDVKM. Here the CDR3 reads CASSQDSLGYGYTF. The CDR3 nucleotides are TGTGCCAGCAGCCAGGACAGCCTGGGCTATGGCTACACCTTC.

V and J are TRBV5-4 and TRBJ2-7; TRBD2 aligns across 11 bases. This CDR3 spans 17 amino acids. The germline V gene encodes CDR1 SGHNT and CDR2 YYREEE (reference sequence). Unmatched junction bases numbered 5, after V lost 0 bases and J lost 0 bases. The DNA of the CDR3 is TGTGCCAGCAGCTTGGGGAAACTAGCGGGAGTCTCCTACGAGCAGTACTTC. Translating it yields CASSLGKLAGVSYEQYF. The entire variable domain, with the rest obtained from reference TRBV5-4 and TRBJ2-7, is as follows: ETGVTQSPTHLIKTRGQQVTLRCSSQSGHNTVSWYQQALGQGPQFIFQYYREEENGRGNFPPRFSGLQFPNYSSELNVNALELDDSALYLCASSLGKLAGVSYEQYFGPGTRLTVT.

J is TRBJ1-2 and V is TRBV15; 9 bases map to TRBD1. Germline assignment: CDR1 LNHNV and CDR2 YYDKDF (reference sequence). This CDR3 is 16 amino acids long. J was trimmed by 7 bases and V by 3 bases; bases with no gene match: 12. CDR3 sequence reads: CATSRDPDRGGSGYTF. The DNA of the CDR3 is TGTGCCACCAGCAGGGACCCTGACAGGGGGGGGAGTGGCTACACCTTC.